This T cell receptor (beta chain) was obtained from a study of T cell repertoires in cytomegalovirus infection. TCRdb analysed the reads with MiXCR anew, one entry per CDR3 protein. The data hold some 310,000 distinct CDR3 sequences, with around 25% observed a single time. J was trimmed by 7 bases and V by 4 bases; bases with no gene match: 10. This CDR3 spans 14 amino acids. The germline gives CDR1 MGHRA, CDR2 YSYEKL. Whole-study results and caveats: Clonotypes of TCR beta that were HLA-C-restricted and CMV-specific dominated the ex vivo response.

Ten or more counts support this clonotype. Its cognate antigen is unknown. The sample consisted of cultured PBMCs, taken from culture after CMV antigen stimulation. The TCR was taken from a human donor in good health (CMV status not recorded). Some clones in this sample may be carry-over from other donors' samples. The V and J genes are TRBV4-1 and TRBJ2-7; 7 bases agree with TRBD1. CDR3 sequence (DNA): TGCGCCAGCAGCCCGGTCCTTAGGGGGCAGGAGCAGTACTTC. This codes for CASSPVLRGQEQYF.